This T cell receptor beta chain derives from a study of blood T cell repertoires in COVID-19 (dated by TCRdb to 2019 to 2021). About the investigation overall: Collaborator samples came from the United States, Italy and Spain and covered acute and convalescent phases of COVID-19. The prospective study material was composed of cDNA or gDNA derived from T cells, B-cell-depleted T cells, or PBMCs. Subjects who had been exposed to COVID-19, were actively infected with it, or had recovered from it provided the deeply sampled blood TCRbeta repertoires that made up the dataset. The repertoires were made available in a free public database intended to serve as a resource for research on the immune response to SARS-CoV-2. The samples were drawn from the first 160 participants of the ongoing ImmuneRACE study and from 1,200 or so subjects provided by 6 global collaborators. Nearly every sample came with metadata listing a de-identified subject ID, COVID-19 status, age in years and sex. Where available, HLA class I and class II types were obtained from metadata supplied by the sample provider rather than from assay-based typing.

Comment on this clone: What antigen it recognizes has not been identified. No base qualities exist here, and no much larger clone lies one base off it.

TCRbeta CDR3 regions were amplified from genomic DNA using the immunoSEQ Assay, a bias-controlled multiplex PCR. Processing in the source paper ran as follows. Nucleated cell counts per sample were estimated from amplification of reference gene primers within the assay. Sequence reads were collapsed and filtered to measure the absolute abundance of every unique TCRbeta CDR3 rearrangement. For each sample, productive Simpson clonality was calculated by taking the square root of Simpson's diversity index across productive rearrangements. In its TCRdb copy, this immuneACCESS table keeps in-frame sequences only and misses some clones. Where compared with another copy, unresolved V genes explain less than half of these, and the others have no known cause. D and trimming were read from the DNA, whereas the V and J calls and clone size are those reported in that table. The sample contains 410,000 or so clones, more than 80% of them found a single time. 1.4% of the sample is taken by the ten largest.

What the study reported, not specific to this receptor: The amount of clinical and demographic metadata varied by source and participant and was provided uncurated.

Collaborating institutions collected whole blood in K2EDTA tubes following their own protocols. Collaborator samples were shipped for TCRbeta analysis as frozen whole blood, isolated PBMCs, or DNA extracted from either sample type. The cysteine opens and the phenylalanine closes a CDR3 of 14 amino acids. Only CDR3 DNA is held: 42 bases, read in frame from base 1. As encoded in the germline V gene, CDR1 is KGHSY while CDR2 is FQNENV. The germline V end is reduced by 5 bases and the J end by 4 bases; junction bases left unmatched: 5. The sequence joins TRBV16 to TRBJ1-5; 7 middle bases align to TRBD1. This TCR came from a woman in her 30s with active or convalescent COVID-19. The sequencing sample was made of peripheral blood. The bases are TGTGCCAGCAGCTCTAGGGGACAGAATCAGCCCCAGCATTTT. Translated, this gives CASSSRGQNQPQHF.